This is a list of T cell receptor beta chains from one sample in a study of cytomegalovirus exposure and HLA in healthy donors. Sequencing was performed with immunoSEQ multiplex PCR; in TCRdb, only in-frame clones are kept and a portion is missing. The sample holds around 88,000 clones; nearly 80% are singletons and the top ten take roughly 3.9%. The specimen was PBMCs. The receptors were gathered from a woman aged 40 to 49 in good health and CMV-seropositive. Both conserved end residues are part of each CDR3. D genes are given only for firm matches. For some rows the clone size is stated as once, few or many, or as a class when expanded; others skip it.

>TRBV11-2|-|TRBJ1-5|TRBD1
TGTGCCAGCAGCAAAGACAGGGCGGATCAGCCCCAGCATTTT
CASSKDRADQPQHF
>TRBV7-2|-|TRBJ2-7|-
TGTGCCAGCAGCTTAGGGTGGAGGTACGAGCAGTACTTC
CASSLGWRYEQYF
>TRBV5-1|once|TRBJ1-2|-
TGCGCCAGCAGCTTCTACAGGAGATATGGCTACACCTTC
CASSFYRRYGYTF
>TRBV29-1|-|TRBJ1-1|TRBD1
TGCAGCGTTGAGTCGGCGACAGGGGACCCTGAAGCTTTCTTT
CSVESATGDPEAFF
>TRBV7-8|-|TRBJ2-3|TRBD2
TGTGCCAGCAGCCCCGGAACTAGCGGGATCTTTGTTACGCAGTATTTT
CASSPGTSGIFVTQYF
>TRBV4-1|once|TRBJ1-1|TRBD1
TGCGCCAGCAGCCATTCAGGACAGGGGGCCACTGAAGCTTTCTTT
CASSHSGQGATEAFF
>TRBV18|-|TRBJ2-1|-
TGTGCCAGCTCAATCGAGGCCAGGGGCGATGAGCAGTTCTTC
CASSIEARGDEQFF
>TRBV7-9|few|TRBJ1-4|-
TGTGCCAGCAGCTTACTCGGGGTTACTAATGAAAAACTGTTTTTT
CASSLLGVTNEKLFF
>TRBV5-1|-|TRBJ2-7|TRBD2
TGCGCCAGCAGCCCCCGGACTAGCGGGAGGGACTCCGGTACCGAGCAGTACTTC
CASSPRTSGRDSGTEQYF
>TRBV9|few|TRBJ2-1|TRBD2
TGTGCCAGCAGCCCCCCAGGGACTAGCGTCCTCAATGAGCAGTTCTTC
CASSPPGTSVLNEQFF
>TRBV5-1|-|TRBJ2-1|TRBD1
TGCGCCAGCAGCCCAGGGGGCCCCTACAATGAGCAGTTCTTC
CASSPGGPYNEQFF
>TRBV10-3|-|TRBJ2-3|TRBD1
TGTGCCATCAGACCGGGACAGGGCAAAGATACGCAGTATTTT
CAIRPGQGKDTQYF
>TRBV15|-|TRBJ1-1|-
TGTGCCACCAGCAGAGGAGTCAACACTGAAGCTTTCTTT
CATSRGVNTEAFF
>TRBV7-9|once|TRBJ2-2|TRBD2
TGTGCCAGCAGCCTTAGCGGGTTCGAAACCGGGGAGCTGTTTTTT
CASSLSGFETGELFF
>TRBV5-8|-|TRBJ2-1|-
TGTGCCGTGACGCGGGGGGACAGCTCCTACAATGAGCAGTTCTTC
CAVTRGDSSYNEQFF
>TRBV7-2|-|TRBJ1-3|-
TGTGCCAGCAGCTTTGCTAACAGGCGTCCCGGAAACACCATATATTTT
CASSFANRRPGNTIYF
>TRBV11-3|-|TRBJ1-2|TRBD1
TGTGCCAGCAGCCAAGAGGACAGGGGATGGGTTTTTGGGGCTAACTATGGCTACACCTTC
CASSQEDRGWVFGANYGYTF
>TRBV2|few|TRBJ1-5|-
TGTGCCAGCGCGGGGGGAGGAAATCAGCCCCAGCATTTT
CASAGGGNQPQHF
>TRBV4-1|-|TRBJ1-2|-
TGCGCCAGCAGCCAAGTAGGTCGGCGGGCGGATGGCTACACCTTC
CASSQVGRRADGYTF
>TRBV18|-|TRBJ1-5|TRBD1
TGTGCCAGCTCACCAGTACAGGGGAGCAATCAGCCCCAGCATTTT
CASSPVQGSNQPQHF
>TRBV18|once|TRBJ2-7|TRBD1
TGTGCCAGCTCAGCCGGACAGGGGAGCTTCTACGAGCAGTACTTC
CASSAGQGSFYEQYF
>TRBV18|-|TRBJ2-2|-
TGTGCCAGCTCACTTGTGGTCCAGGGGACCGGGGAGCTGTTTTTT
CASSLVVQGTGELFF
>TRBV6-6|few|TRBJ1-1|-
TGTGCCAGCAAGGGAGGTCAGGGGAACACTGAAGCTTTCTTT
CASKGGQGNTEAFF
>TRBV7-6|-|TRBJ2-5|TRBD1
TGTGCCAGCAGCTTTAGCCAGGTGGGGACAGGTACAGAGACCCAGTACTTC
CASSFSQVGTGTETQYF
>TRBV14|-|TRBJ2-6|-
TGTGCCAGCAGCCCGTTCCCCAGGTCAACTGGGGCCAACGTCCTGACTTTC
CASSPFPRSTGANVLTF
>TRBV28|-|TRBJ2-1|-
TGTGCCAGCACCCCGGTGGGCACTTTAAACAATGAGCAGTTCTTC
CASTPVGTLNNEQFF
>TRBV6-6|few|TRBJ1-1|TRBD1
TGTGCCAGCACCCAGGGGGTGACTGAAGCTTTCTTT
CASTQGVTEAFF
>TRBV29-1|once|TRBJ2-3|-
TGCAGCGTTCTAAGACTAGGAGGGGCAGATACGCAGTATTTT
CSVLRLGGADTQYF
>TRBV15|-|TRBJ1-5|TRBD1
TGTGCCACCAGCGGTAACAGGGGGCTCGGGCAGCCCCAGCATTTT
CATSGNRGLGQPQHF
>TRBV11-2|few|TRBJ2-7|TRBD2
TGTGCCAGCAGCTCCCTACGCGGGAGCTTCGAGCAGTACTTC
CASSSLRGSFEQYF
>TRBV11-1|-|TRBJ2-7|TRBD2
TGTGCCAGCAGCTTAGGGACTAGCGGACCCTACGAGCAGTACTTC
CASSLGTSGPYEQYF
>TRBV29-1|-|TRBJ2-7|-
TGCAGCGTAAAGCAGGGCTACGAGCAGTACTTC
CSVKQGYEQYF
>TRBV14|-|TRBJ2-7|TRBD1
TGTGCCAGCAGCCAAGGGGGACAGGGCGCCTACGAGCAGTACTTC
CASSQGGQGAYEQYF
>TRBV10-2|-|TRBJ2-7|TRBD1
TGCGCCAGCAGCCCCGGGACAGGGGTAAGGAGGTCCTACGAGCAGTACTTC
CASSPGTGVRRSYEQYF
>TRBV10-3|-|TRBJ2-3|TRBD2
TGTGCCATCAGTGCTCTAGCGGGAGCGACAGATACGCAGTATTTT
CAISALAGATDTQYF
>TRBV11-2|-|TRBJ2-5|TRBD2
TGTGCCAGCAGCAGTGGGACTAGCGGGGTCCAAGAGACCCAGTACTTC
CASSSGTSGVQETQYF
>TRBV2|-|TRBJ2-7|TRBD1
TGTGCCAGCAGTTTTTTCGGTGGGAGACAGGGGACCTACGAGCAGTACTTC
CASSFFGGRQGTYEQYF